This TCR beta chain was observed in a study of blood T cell repertoires in COVID-19. This CDR3 comprises 15 residues. J was trimmed by 4 bases and V by 3 bases; bases with no gene match: 9. CDR1 is SGDLS, CDR2 YYNGEE, per germline. Profiled with immunoSEQ multiplex PCR; TCRdb holds only in-frame clones, not every one. The sample includes about 150,000 clones, 86% of them seen just once. V is TRBV9 and J is TRBJ1-2; 7 bases are shared with TRBD1. The TCR comes from a man in his fifties who had recovered from COVID-19. Sequencing was done on a sample of PBMCs or T cells enriched from blood (not recorded which). The CDR3 protein is CASSAREGASYGYTF. The CDR3 DNA reads TGTGCCAGCAGCGCAAGAGAGGGGGCCAGCTATGGCTACACCTTC.